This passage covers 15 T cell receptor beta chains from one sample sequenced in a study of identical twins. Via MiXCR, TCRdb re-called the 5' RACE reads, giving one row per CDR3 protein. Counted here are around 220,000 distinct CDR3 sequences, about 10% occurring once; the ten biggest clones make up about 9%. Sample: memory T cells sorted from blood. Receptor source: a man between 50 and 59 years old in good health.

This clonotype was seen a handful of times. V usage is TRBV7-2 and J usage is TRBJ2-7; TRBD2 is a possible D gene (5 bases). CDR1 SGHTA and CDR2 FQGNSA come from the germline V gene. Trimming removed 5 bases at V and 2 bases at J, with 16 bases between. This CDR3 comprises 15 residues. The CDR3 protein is CASSLTSAGAYEQYF. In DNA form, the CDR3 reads TGTGCCAGCAGCCTCACCTCGGCCGGGGCCTACGAGCAGTACTTC.

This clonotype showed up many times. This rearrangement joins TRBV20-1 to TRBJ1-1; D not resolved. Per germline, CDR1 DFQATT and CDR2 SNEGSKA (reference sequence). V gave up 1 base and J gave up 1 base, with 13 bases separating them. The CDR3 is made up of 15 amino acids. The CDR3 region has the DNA TGCAGTGCTAGAGTTCGTGAAGGGTGGAACACTGAAGCTTTCTTT. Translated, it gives CSARVREGWNTEAFF.

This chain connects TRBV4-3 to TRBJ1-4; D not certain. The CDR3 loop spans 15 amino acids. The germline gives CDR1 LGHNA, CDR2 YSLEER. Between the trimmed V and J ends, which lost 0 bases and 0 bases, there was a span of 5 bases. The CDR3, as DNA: TGCGCCAGCAGCCAAGATTTAGCAACTAATGAAAAACTGTTTTTT. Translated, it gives CASSQDLATNEKLFF.

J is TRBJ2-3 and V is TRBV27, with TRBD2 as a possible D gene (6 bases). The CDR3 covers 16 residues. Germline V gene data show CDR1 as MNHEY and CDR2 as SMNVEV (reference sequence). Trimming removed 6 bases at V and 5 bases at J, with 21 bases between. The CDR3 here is CASSRPGGMGVDTQYF. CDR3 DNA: TGTGCCAGCAGCCGGCCGGGCGGGATGGGGGTAGATACGCAGTATTTT.

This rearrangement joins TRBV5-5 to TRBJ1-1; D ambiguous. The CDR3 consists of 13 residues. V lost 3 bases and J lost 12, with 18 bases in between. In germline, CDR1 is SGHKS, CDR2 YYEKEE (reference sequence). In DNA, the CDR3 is TGTGCCAGCAGCTCCCTGGCGGCAGCGGAAACTTTCTTT. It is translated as CASSSLAAAETFF.

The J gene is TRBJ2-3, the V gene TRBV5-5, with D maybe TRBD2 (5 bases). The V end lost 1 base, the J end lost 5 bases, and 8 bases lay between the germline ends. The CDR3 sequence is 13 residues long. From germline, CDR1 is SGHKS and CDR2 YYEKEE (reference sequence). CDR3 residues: CASSLSGRDTQYF. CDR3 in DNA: TGTGCCAGCAGCTTGTCGGGGAGAGATACGCAGTATTTT. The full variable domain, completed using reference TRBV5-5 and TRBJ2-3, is DAGVTQSPTHLIKTRGQQVTLRCSPISGHKSVSWYQQVLGQGPQFIFQYYEKEERGRGNFPDRFSARQFPNYSSELNVNALLLGDSALYLCASSLSGRDTQYFGPGTRLTVL.

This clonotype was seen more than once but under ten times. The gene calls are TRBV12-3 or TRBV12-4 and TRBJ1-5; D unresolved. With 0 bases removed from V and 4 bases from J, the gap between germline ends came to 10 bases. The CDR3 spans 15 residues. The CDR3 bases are TGTGCCAGCAGTTTAGCGGGCGGGAATAATCAGCCCCAGCATTTT. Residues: CASSLAGGNNQPQHF.

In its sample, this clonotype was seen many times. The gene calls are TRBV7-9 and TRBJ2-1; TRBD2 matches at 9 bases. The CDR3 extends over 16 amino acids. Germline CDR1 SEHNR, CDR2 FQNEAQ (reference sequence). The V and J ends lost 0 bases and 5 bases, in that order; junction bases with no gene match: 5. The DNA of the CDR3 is TGTGCCAGCAGCTTAGCAGCGGCGGGGGGGGACAATGAGCAGTTCTTC. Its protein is CASSLAAAGGDNEQFF. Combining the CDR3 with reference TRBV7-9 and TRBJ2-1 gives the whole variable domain DTGVSQNPRHKITKRGQNVTFRCDPISEHNRLYWYRQTLGQGPEFLTYFQNEAQLEKSRLLSDRFSAERPKGSFSTLEIQRTEQGDSAMYLCASSLAAAGGDNEQFFGPGTRLTVL.

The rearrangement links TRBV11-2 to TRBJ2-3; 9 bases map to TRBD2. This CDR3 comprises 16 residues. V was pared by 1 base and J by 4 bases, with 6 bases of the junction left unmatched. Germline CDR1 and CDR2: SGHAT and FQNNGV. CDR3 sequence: CASSLGLADLSDTQYF. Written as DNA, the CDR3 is TGTGCCAGCAGCTTAGGACTAGCGGACCTCTCAGATACGCAGTATTTT.

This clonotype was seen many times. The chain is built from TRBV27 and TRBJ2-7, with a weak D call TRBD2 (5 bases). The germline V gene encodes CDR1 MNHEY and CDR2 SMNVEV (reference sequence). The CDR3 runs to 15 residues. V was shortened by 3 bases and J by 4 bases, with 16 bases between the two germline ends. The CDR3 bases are TGTGCCAGCAGTTTTAACGGGGTAGGCGAGTACGAGCAGTACTTC. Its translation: CASSFNGVGEYEQYF.

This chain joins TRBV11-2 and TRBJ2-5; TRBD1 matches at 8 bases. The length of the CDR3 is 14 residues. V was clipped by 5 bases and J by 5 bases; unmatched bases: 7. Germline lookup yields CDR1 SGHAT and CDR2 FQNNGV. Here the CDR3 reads CASSPRTGLETQYF. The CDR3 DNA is TGTGCCAGCAGCCCCCGGACAGGGCTGGAGACCCAGTACTTC.

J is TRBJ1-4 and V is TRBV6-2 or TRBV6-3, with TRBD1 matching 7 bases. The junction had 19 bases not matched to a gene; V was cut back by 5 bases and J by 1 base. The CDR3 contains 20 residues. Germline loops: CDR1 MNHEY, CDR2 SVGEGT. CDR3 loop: CASSPSFDREAIETNEKLFF. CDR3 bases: TGTGCCAGCAGTCCAAGCTTCGACAGGGAGGCGATAGAAACTAATGAAAAACTGTTTTTT.

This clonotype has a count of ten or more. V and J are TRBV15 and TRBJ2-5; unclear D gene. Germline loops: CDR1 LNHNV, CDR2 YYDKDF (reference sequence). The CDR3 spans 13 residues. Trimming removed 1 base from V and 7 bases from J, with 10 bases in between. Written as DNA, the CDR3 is TGTGCCACCAGCAGAGCCGGTCAACCGACCCAGTACTTC. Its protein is CATSRAGQPTQYF.

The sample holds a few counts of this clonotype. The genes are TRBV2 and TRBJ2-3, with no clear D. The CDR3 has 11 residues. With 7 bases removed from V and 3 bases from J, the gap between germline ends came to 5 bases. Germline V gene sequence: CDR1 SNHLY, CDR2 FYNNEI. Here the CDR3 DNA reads TGTGCCAGCACAGTTACAGATACGCAGTATTTT. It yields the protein CASTVTDTQYF.

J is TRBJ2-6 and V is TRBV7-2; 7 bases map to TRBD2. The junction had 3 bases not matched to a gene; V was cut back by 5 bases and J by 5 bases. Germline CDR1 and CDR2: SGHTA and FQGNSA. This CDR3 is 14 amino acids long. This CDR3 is CASSQAGWANVLTF. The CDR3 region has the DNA TGTGCCAGCAGCCAAGCGGGGTGGGCCAACGTCCTGACTTTC.